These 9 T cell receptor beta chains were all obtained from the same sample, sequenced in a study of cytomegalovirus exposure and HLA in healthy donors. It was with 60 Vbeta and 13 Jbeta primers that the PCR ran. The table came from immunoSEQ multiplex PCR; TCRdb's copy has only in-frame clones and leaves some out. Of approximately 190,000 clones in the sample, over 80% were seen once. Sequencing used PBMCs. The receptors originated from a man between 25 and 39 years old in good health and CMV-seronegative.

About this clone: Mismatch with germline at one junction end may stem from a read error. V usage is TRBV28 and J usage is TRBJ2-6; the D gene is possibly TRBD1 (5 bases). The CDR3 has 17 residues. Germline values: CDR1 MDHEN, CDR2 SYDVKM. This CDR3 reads CASSLDRLTSGANGLTF. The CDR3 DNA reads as TGTGCCAGCAGTTTAGACAGACTTACCTCTGGGGCCAACGGCCTGACTTTC.

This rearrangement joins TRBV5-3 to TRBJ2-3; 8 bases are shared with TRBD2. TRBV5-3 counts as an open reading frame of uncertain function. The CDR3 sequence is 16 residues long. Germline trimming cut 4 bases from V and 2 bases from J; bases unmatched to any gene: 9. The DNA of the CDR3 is TGTGCCAGAAGCCAGGTGACTAGCGTTCTCACAGATACGCAGTATTTT. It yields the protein CARSQVTSVLTDTQYF.

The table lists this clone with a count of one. In nucleotides, the CDR3 is TGTGCCAGCAGCTTAGTGGTCCAGGGATACTCACCCCTCCACTTT. It yields the protein CASSLVVQGYSPLHF. The chain carries TRBV11-2 and TRBJ1-6; a possible D gene is TRBD1 (5 bases). Germline V CDR1 and CDR2: SGHAT, FQNNGV. Trimming took 1 base from V and 10 from J, leaving 14 bases between them. CDR3 length equals 15 residues.

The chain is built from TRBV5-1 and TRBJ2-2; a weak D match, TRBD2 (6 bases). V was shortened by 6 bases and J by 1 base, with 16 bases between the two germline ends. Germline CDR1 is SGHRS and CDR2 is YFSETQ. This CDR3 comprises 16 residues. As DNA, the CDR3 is TGCGCCAGCACCCTCCGGGGGTGGGAGAACACCGGGGAGCTGTTTTTT. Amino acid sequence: CASTLRGWENTGELFF.

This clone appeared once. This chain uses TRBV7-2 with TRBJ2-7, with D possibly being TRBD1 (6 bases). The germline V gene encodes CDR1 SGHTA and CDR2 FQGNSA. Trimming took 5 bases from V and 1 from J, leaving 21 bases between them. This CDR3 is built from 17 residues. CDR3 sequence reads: CASSVRGNYRASYEQYF. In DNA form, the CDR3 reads TGTGCCAGCAGCGTTAGGGGCAATTACAGGGCGTCCTACGAGCAGTACTTC.

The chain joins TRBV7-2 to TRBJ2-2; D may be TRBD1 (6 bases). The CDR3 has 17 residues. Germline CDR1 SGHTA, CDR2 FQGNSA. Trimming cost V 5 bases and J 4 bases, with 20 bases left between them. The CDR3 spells CASSKERTARGTGELFF. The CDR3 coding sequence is TGTGCCAGCAGCAAAGAGCGGACCGCCAGGGGCACCGGGGAGCTGTTTTTT.

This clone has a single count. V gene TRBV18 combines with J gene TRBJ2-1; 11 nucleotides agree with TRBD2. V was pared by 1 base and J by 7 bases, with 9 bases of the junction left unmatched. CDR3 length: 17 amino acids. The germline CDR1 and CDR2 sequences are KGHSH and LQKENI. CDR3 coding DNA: TGTGCCAGCTCACCACTCACACTAGCGGGAGTTTATAATGAGCAGTTCTTC. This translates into CASSPLTLAGVYNEQFF.

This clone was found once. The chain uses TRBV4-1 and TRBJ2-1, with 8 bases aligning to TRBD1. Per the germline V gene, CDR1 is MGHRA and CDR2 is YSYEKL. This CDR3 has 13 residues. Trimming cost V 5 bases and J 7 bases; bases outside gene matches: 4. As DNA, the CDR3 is TGCGCCAGCAGCACCCGACAGGGGAATGAGCAGTTCTTC. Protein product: CASSTRQGNEQFF.

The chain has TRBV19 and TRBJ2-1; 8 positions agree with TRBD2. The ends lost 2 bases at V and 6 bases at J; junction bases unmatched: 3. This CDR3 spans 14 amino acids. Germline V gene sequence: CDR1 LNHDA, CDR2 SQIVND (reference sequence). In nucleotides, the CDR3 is TGTGCCAGTAGTATATTGGGGACTAGCAATGAGCAGTTCTTC. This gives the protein CASSILGTSNEQFF.